A selection of T cell receptor beta chains follows, all from one sample in a study of cytomegalovirus exposure and HLA in healthy donors. Clones were read by immunoSEQ multiplex PCR, and TCRdb kept only the in-frame ones, dropping some. The sample holds about 150,000 clones, around three fifths seen once. The sequenced material came from PBMCs. These receptors came from a woman in her forties in good health and CMV-seronegative. Both conserved end residues are part of each CDR3. D genes are given only for firm matches. A clone size is listed for some rows: how often the clone was seen (once, few, many), or a class if it is expanded.

v_gene: TRBV6-1; abundance: -; d_gene: -; j_gene: TRBJ1-1; CDR3nt: TGTGCCAGCAACATTGGGGGCGCTGAAGCTTTCTTT; CDR3aa: CASNIGGAEAFF
v_gene: TRBV4-1; abundance: -; d_gene: TRBD1; j_gene: TRBJ1-4; CDR3nt: TGCGCCAGCAGCCAGGACAGGGTTGGGAATGAAAAACTGTTTTTT; CDR3aa: CASSQDRVGNEKLFF
v_gene: TRBV7-9; abundance: -; d_gene: -; j_gene: TRBJ1-1; CDR3nt: TGTGCCAGCAGCGTGGACTCACATTTGAACACTGAAGCTTTCTTT; CDR3aa: CASSVDSHLNTEAFF
v_gene: TRBV7-3; abundance: -; d_gene: TRBD2; j_gene: TRBJ2-2; CDR3nt: TGTGCCAGCAGCTCCGGCGGGGGGGCGGTAGGGGAGCTGTTTTTT; CDR3aa: CASSSGGGAVGELFF
v_gene: TRBV5-4; abundance: -; d_gene: -; j_gene: TRBJ2-2; CDR3nt: TGTGCCAGCAGACTAGGGGGGGCGAACACCGGGGAGCTGTTTTTT; CDR3aa: CASRLGGANTGELFF
v_gene: TRBV5-1; abundance: -; d_gene: -; j_gene: TRBJ1-1; CDR3nt: TGCGCCAGCAGCTTGAGCCAAGCGAACACTGAAGCTTTCTTT; CDR3aa: CASSLSQANTEAFF
v_gene: TRBV18; abundance: -; d_gene: -; j_gene: TRBJ1-1; CDR3nt: TGTGCCAGCTCACCTAATGCCAGGGGGAACACTGAAGCTTTCTTT; CDR3aa: CASSPNARGNTEAFF
v_gene: TRBV5-8; abundance: -; d_gene: -; j_gene: TRBJ1-5; CDR3nt: TGTGCCAGCAGCTTGCGAGGGTATCAGCAGCCCCAGCATTTT; CDR3aa: CASSLRGYQQPQHF
v_gene: TRBV7-9; abundance: -; d_gene: -; j_gene: TRBJ1-1; CDR3nt: TGTGCCAGCAGCTTAGGTGGTAACATGAACACTGAAGCTTTCTTT; CDR3aa: CASSLGGNMNTEAFF
v_gene: TRBV7-9; abundance: -; d_gene: TRBD1; j_gene: TRBJ1-4; CDR3nt: TGTGCCAGCAGCTTAGCGGAAGGGACAGAGAAGAATGAAAAACTGTTTTTT; CDR3aa: CASSLAEGTEKNEKLFF
v_gene: TRBV5-1; abundance: -; d_gene: -; j_gene: TRBJ2-3; CDR3nt: TGCGCCAGCAGCTTGGTGCAGGGCCCAGATACGCAGTATTTT; CDR3aa: CASSLVQGPDTQYF
v_gene: TRBV19; abundance: -; d_gene: -; j_gene: TRBJ1-1; CDR3nt: TGTGCCAGTAGTACAGGGTTTTACACTGAAGCTTTCTTT; CDR3aa: CASSTGFYTEAFF
v_gene: TRBV5-1; abundance: -; d_gene: -; j_gene: TRBJ1-5; CDR3nt: TGCGCCAGCAGTCCGGAACAGGGAAAGGAACAGCCCCAGCATTTT; CDR3aa: CASSPEQGKEQPQHF
v_gene: TRBV5-8; abundance: few; d_gene: -; j_gene: TRBJ1-1; CDR3nt: TGTGCCAGCAGCCTATACGACGCGGGCAGCAAAGCTTTCTTT; CDR3aa: CASSLYDAGSKAFF
v_gene: TRBV19; abundance: -; d_gene: -; j_gene: TRBJ1-2; CDR3nt: TGTGCCAGTAGTCTGGGGGCGGACTATGGCTACACCTTC; CDR3aa: CASSLGADYGYTF
v_gene: TRBV5-4; abundance: -; d_gene: -; j_gene: TRBJ2-5; CDR3nt: TGTGCCAGCAGCCGGGGGACAGACCAAGAGACCCAGTACTTC; CDR3aa: CASSRGTDQETQYF
v_gene: TRBV11-2; abundance: few; d_gene: TRBD2; j_gene: TRBJ2-2; CDR3nt: TGTGCCAGCAGCTTAGAACCTAGCGGAACCGGGGAGCTGTTTTTT; CDR3aa: CASSLEPSGTGELFF